One sample yielded the 9 T cell receptor beta chains listed below, sequenced in a study of identical twins. Each CDR3 protein gets one entry after TCRdb re-called the 5' RACE reads with MiXCR. The table lists over 500,000 distinct CDR3 sequences, approximately 22% of them singletons. The data also belong to a second study, concerning T cells expressing NK-cell markers.

The sequenced sample was CD4+ T cells sorted from blood. Source of these receptors: a woman younger than 30 in good health.

The J gene is TRBJ1-6, the V gene TRBV12-3 or TRBV12-4, with 7 bases identical to TRBD1. CDR3 length equals 12 residues. With V trimmed by 7 bases and J by 8 bases, 2 bases remained unmatched. The CDR3 nucleotides are TGTGCCAGCACCCAGGGGGATTCACCCCTCCACTTT. Residues: CASTQGDSPLHF.

This clonotype was counted only a few times. The V call is TRBV11-2, the J call TRBJ2-3; D may be TRBD2 (5 bases). Looked up from germline, CDR1 is SGHAT and CDR2 is FQNNGV. The CDR3 contains 19 residues. V was clipped by 0 bases and J by 1 base, with 20 bases between them. CDR3 sequence (DNA): TGTGCCAGCAGCTTAGATACGGCCGGAGGTATTTCGGGCACAGATACGCAGTATTTT. Translation: CASSLDTAGGISGTDTQYF.

This chain joins TRBV6-6 and TRBJ1-5, with D unresolved. The V and J ends lost 4 bases and 11 bases respectively, with 15 bases between them. Germline V CDR1 and CDR2: MNHNY, SVGAGI (reference sequence). CDR3 length: 13 amino acids. The CDR3 region is CASSFEESQTQHF. As DNA, the CDR3 is TGTGCCAGCAGTTTCGAGGAAAGCCAGACCCAGCATTTT.

The chain recombines TRBV6-1 with TRBJ2-3, with 9 bases fitting TRBD1. The V segment lost 6 bases and the J segment 2 bases; nucleotides outside the gene matches: 12. This CDR3 has 17 amino acids. In germline, CDR1 is MNHNS, CDR2 SASEGT. CDR3 loop: CASSSTHRGHFTDTQYF. The CDR3 DNA sequence: TGTGCCAGCAGCTCCACTCACAGGGGGCATTTCACAGATACGCAGTATTTT.

The chain joins TRBV6-6 to TRBJ2-7; D is unclear. The germline CDR1 and CDR2 sequences are MNHNY and SVGAGI (reference sequence). The germline V and J ends were trimmed by 6 bases and 10 bases, with 16 bases remaining between them. The CDR3 is 12 residues long. This CDR3 reads CASSTKRTEQYF. For the CDR3, the DNA is TGTGCCAGCAGCACAAAGCGTACAGAACAGTACTTC.

V gene TRBV10-3 combines with J gene TRBJ2-3; 8 bases agree with TRBD1. J was trimmed by 0 bases and V by 3 bases; bases with no gene match: 2. This CDR3 has 15 residues. From germline, CDR1 is ENHRY and CDR2 SYGVKD. CDR3 loop: CAISDWTGSTDTQYF. The CDR3 nucleotides read TGTGCCATCAGTGACTGGACAGGGAGCACAGATACGCAGTATTTT.

The chain recombines TRBV12-3 or TRBV12-4 with TRBJ2-4; 9 positions match TRBD2. The V gene end was trimmed by 5 bases and the J gene end by 6 bases; junction bases not matched to a gene: 5. The CDR3 loop spans 14 amino acids. CDR3 protein: CASSDSGRGNIQYF. In DNA form, the CDR3 reads TGTGCCAGCAGTGATAGCGGGAGAGGAAACATTCAGTACTTC.

V and J are TRBV29-1 and TRBJ1-5; D gene unclear. CDR1 and CDR2 (germline): SQVTM, ANQGSEA. V was trimmed by 4 bases and J by 7 bases, leaving 17 bases between them. The CDR3 spans 14 residues. The CDR3 coding sequence is TGCAGCGTTGGGGCAGGCCAAGTAGGGCAGCCCCAGCATTTT. As protein: CSVGAGQVGQPQHF.

The chain combines TRBV11-1 with TRBJ1-1; D is unresolved. V lost 5 bases and J lost 7, with 14 bases in between. This CDR3 is 13 amino acids long. Germline CDR1 and CDR2: SGHAT and FQDESV (reference sequence). The CDR3 nucleotides read TGTGCCAGCAGCCCTCGGCTCTGGGTTGAAGCTTTCTTT. This translates into CASSPRLWVEAFF. Full variable domain (outside the CDR3, taken from reference TRBV11-1 and TRBJ1-1): EAEVAQSPRYKITEKSQAVAFWCDPISGHATLYWYRQILGQGPELLVQFQDESVVDDSQLPKDRFSAERLKGVDSTLKIQPAELGDSAMYLCASSPRLWVEAFFGQGTRLTVV.